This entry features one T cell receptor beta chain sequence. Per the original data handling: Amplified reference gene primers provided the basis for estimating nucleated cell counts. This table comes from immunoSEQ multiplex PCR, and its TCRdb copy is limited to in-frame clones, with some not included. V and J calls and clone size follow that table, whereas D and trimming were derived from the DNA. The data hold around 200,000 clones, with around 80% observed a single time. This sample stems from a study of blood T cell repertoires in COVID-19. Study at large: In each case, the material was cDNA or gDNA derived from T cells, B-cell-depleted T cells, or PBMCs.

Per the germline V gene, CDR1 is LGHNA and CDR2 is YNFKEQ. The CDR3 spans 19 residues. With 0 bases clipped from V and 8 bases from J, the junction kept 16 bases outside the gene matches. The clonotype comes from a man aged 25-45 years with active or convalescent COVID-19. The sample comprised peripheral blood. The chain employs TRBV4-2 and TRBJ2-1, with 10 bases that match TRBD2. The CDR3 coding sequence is TGTGCCAGCAGCCAAGAATCCCCGGGCTCGGCTAGCGGGGGATATGAGCAGTTCTTC. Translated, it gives CASSQESPGSASGGYEQFF.